Presented here are 4 T cell receptor beta chains from one specimen sequenced in a study of blood T cells in healthy people across ages. A J-beta primer mix and a sample-barcoded 5' primer were used in a second PCR of roughly 7 to 12 cycles. Via MiXCR, TCRdb re-called the 5' RACE reads, giving one row per CDR3 protein. The repertoire includes over a million distinct CDR3 sequences, under 55% of them detected once, and approximately 4% sits in the top ten. What was sequenced was blood. These receptors were taken from a woman between 18 and 30 years old in good health.

The sample holds a few counts of this clonotype. The genes are TRBV12-3 or TRBV12-4 and TRBJ1-5; tentatively, D is TRBD1 (5 bases). The CDR3 spans 14 residues. Trimming removed 6 bases at V and 7 bases at J, with 16 bases between. The CDR3 DNA sequence: TGTGCCAGCAGCCGGGGGAGGGCTGGGCAGCCCCAGCATTTT. This sequence encodes CASSRGRAGQPQHF.

J is TRBJ1-2 and V is TRBV5-1; no firm D call. Trimming cost V 0 bases and J 3 bases, with 12 bases left between them. CDR3 length: 15 amino acids. The germline V gene encodes CDR1 SGHRS and CDR2 YFSETQ. The CDR3 protein is CASSLAPGYYYGYTF. CDR3 coding DNA: TGCGCCAGCAGCTTGGCCCCCGGGTATTACTATGGCTACACCTTC.

CDR3 sequence reads: CSAGQTRSEQYF. CDR3 nucleotides: TGCAGCGCGGGACAGACTAGGAGCGAGCAGTACTTC. The chain uses TRBV29-1 and TRBJ2-7; possible D gene TRBD1, 7 bases. The germline V and J ends were trimmed by 7 bases and 6 bases, with 16 bases remaining between them. The length of the CDR3 is 12 residues. Germline V gene sequence: CDR1 SQVTM, CDR2 ANQGSEA.

V gene TRBV4-3 combines with J gene TRBJ2-7; D may be TRBD1 (6 bases). V shed 0 bases and J shed 3 bases, with 12 bases lying between them. CDR1 is LGHNA and CDR2 is YSLEER in the germline V gene. This CDR3 spans 15 amino acids. CDR3 in DNA: TGCGCCAGCAGCCAAGAGCCAGGACAGTACTACGAGCAGTACTTC. Encoded protein: CASSQEPGQYYEQYF.